The next 14 T cell receptor beta chains were all read from a single sample in a study of shared clonotypes between healthy human individuals. The assay was immunoSEQ multiplex PCR, and TCRdb's table has in-frame clones only and misses some. The sample lists fewer than 3 million clones, around 93% occurring once. Material for sequencing was naive CD4+ T cells from PBMCs. Subset reported: CD45RA+ positively selected. These receptors were taken from a man between 18 and 35 years old in good health. Some clones in this sample may be carry-over from other donors' samples.

The V call is TRBV6-5, the J call TRBJ1-2; tentative D call: TRBD1 (6 bases). This CDR3 region has 15 residues. Germline V gene lookup returns CDR1 MNHEY and CDR2 SVGAGI. V lost 8 bases, J lost 3 bases, and 19 bases lay in between. Here the CDR3 reads CASGSGGAGDYGYTF. CDR3 nucleotides: TGTGCCAGCGGGTCGGGGGGCGCCGGGGACTATGGCTACACCTTC.

This chain uses TRBV28 with TRBJ2-7, with 7 nucleotides matching TRBD1. The V gene end was trimmed by 7 bases and the J gene end by 3 bases; junction bases not matched to a gene: 6. The CDR3 has 13 residues. Germline V lookup: CDR1 MDHEN, CDR2 SYDVKM. The CDR3 DNA is TGTGCCAGCACCCGGGACAGAAACTACGAGCAGTACTTC. It is translated as CASTRDRNYEQYF.

The chain has TRBV6-1 and TRBJ2-3; the D gene is possibly TRBD1 (6 bases). Germline V CDR1 and CDR2: MNHNS, SASEGT. This CDR3 spans 15 amino acids. Trimming took 5 bases from V and 2 from J, leaving 14 bases between them. The CDR3 region has the DNA TGTGCCAGCAGTAGGACAGAGGTGTTCACAGATACGCAGTATTTT. Translation: CASSRTEVFTDTQYF.

Comments on this clone: Distinct nucleotide sequences in the sample also encode this CDR3. This chain joins TRBV5-1 and TRBJ2-7, with D hard to call. Between the trimmed V and J ends, which lost 0 bases and 0 bases, there was a span of 7 bases. CDR1 is SGHRS and CDR2 is YFSETQ in the germline V gene. The CDR3 loop spans 14 amino acids. The CDR3 loop is CASSLVGSSYEQYF. DNA of the CDR3: TGCGCCAGCAGCTTGGTAGGAAGCTCCTACGAGCAGTACTTC.

The chain joins TRBV29-1 to TRBJ1-1; D unresolved. V was trimmed by 4 bases and J by 3 bases, leaving 15 bases between them. This CDR3 comprises 14 residues. CDR1 is SQVTM, CDR2 ANQGSEA, per germline. CDR3 protein: CSVVFRREDTEAFF. CDR3 bases: TGCAGCGTTGTGTTTCGGAGAGAGGACACTGAAGCTTTCTTT.

CDR3 sequence reads: CASSSPEAGSYGYTF. The CDR3 DNA reads TGTGCCAGCAGTTCACCCGAGGCGGGATCTTATGGCTACACCTTC. The J gene is TRBJ1-2, the V gene TRBV28; D remains unclear. CDR3 length equals 15 residues. Germline CDR1 is MDHEN and CDR2 is SYDVKM. V lost 4 bases, J lost 5 bases, and 17 bases lay in between.

V and J are TRBV11-2 and TRBJ2-7; no definite D call. V lost 4 bases and J 3 bases, leaving 10 bases between the germline ends. CDR3 length: 13 amino acids. CDR1 is SGHAT and CDR2 is FQNNGV in the germline V gene. CDR3 residues: CASSSPDRYEQYF. The CDR3 DNA reads as TGTGCCAGCAGCTCACCGGACCGCTACGAGCAGTACTTC.

With respect to this clone: The same CDR3 arises from other DNA sequences in this sample as well. The chain recombines TRBV5-1 with TRBJ2-7; a possible D gene is TRBD2 (5 bases). The CDR3 loop spans 15 amino acids. V dropped 4 bases and J dropped 3 bases, with 17 bases sitting between them. Germline V lookup: CDR1 SGHRS, CDR2 YFSETQ. The CDR3 protein is CASSPRASGGYEQYF. The CDR3 nucleotides read TGCGCCAGCAGCCCCCGGGCAAGCGGAGGCTACGAGCAGTACTTC.

The chain has TRBV28 and TRBJ1-5; D is unresolved. There are 12 residues in the CDR3. Germline lookup yields CDR1 MDHEN and CDR2 SYDVKM. V was cut by 6 bases and J by 9 bases, with 12 bases left in between. Written as DNA, the CDR3 is TGTGCCAGCAGACGTACCGAACGGCCCCAGCATTTT. Its translation is CASRRTERPQHF.

V and J are TRBV7-9 and TRBJ1-4, with D possibly TRBD1 on 5 matching bases. V was pared by 5 bases and J by 7 bases, with 23 bases between. Germline V gene sequence: CDR1 SEHNR, CDR2 FQNEAQ (reference sequence). The CDR3 is 17 residues long. This CDR3 reads CASSPGQILEVGEKLFF. As DNA, the CDR3 is TGTGCCAGCAGCCCAGGACAAATCCTGGAGGTGGGTGAAAAACTGTTTTTT.

V usage is TRBV4-1 and J usage is TRBJ2-1, with D uncertain. Trimming pared 3 bases from V and 9 bases from J, leaving 12 bases between. CDR3 length: 13 residues. Germline assignment: CDR1 MGHRA and CDR2 YSYEKL. CDR3 bases: TGCGCCAGCAGCCACCTAGGCGTGTCTGAGCAGTTCTTC. Residues: CASSHLGVSEQFF.

The V gene is TRBV18, the J gene TRBJ2-5; D may be TRBD1 (6 bases). Germline CDR1 reads KGHSH; CDR2 reads LQKENI. Trimming stripped 4 bases from V and 5 bases from J, with 14 bases between. This CDR3 has 14 residues. CDR3 nucleotide sequence: TGTGCCAGCTCACGAGGGGGTAGCGTCGAGACCCAGTACTTC. Amino acids: CASSRGGSVETQYF.

This clone came up once. CDR3 nucleotides: TGTGCCAGCAGCGAGCTAGCGGGGTCTAGCACAGATACGCAGTATTTT. Protein product: CASSELAGSSTDTQYF. The V and J genes are TRBV7-9 and TRBJ2-3; 9 bases are shared with TRBD2. Losses at the gene ends were 5 bases for V and 0 bases for J; bases not matched to a gene: 6. Germline-derived CDR1 and CDR2 are SEHNR and FQNEAQ (reference sequence). The length of the CDR3 is 16 residues. Full variable domain (remainder filled in from reference TRBV7-9 and TRBJ2-3): DTGVSQNPRHKITKRGQNVTFRCDPISEHNRLYWYRQTLGQGPEFLTYFQNEAQLEKSRLLSDRFSAERPKGSFSTLEIQRTEQGDSAMYLCASSELAGSSTDTQYFGPGTRLTVL.

The chain carries TRBV10-3 and TRBJ1-4; unclear D gene. V was clipped by 0 bases and J by 5 bases, with 13 bases between them. The CDR3 runs 16 residues. The germline V gene has CDR1 ENHRY and CDR2 SYGVKD. CDR3 sequence: CAISESIEGRNEKLFF. The CDR3, as DNA: TGTGCCATCAGTGAGTCGATCGAAGGACGGAATGAAAAACTGTTTTTT.